This TCR beta chain emerged from a study of blood T cell repertoires in COVID-19. The J segment lost 2 bases and the V segment lost 5 bases, leaving 4 bases of the junction unmatched. CDR3 length: 14 residues. From germline, CDR1 is SEHNR and CDR2 FQNEAQ (reference sequence). Sequenced by immunoSEQ multiplex PCR; TCRdb stores in-frame clones only, minus some. The repertoire has 210,000 or so clones, around four fifths of them found once; the top ten carry about 4.8%. The receptor was derived from a woman in her forties or fifties who had been exposed to COVID-19. The sequencing sample was made of PBMCs or T cells enriched from blood (not recorded which). This chain connects TRBV7-9 to TRBJ2-7; 9 bases map to TRBD1. This CDR3 reads CASSPGDRAYEQYF. CDR3 nucleotide sequence: TGTGCCAGCAGCCCCGGGGACAGGGCCTACGAGCAGTACTTC. The complete variable domain, with remaining parts taken from reference TRBV7-9 and TRBJ2-7, reads DTGVSQNPRHKITKRGQNVTFRCDPISEHNRLYWYRQTLGQGPEFLTYFQNEAQLEKSRLLSDRFSAERPKGSFSTLEIQRTEQGDSAMYLCASSPGDRAYEQYFGPGTRLTVT.